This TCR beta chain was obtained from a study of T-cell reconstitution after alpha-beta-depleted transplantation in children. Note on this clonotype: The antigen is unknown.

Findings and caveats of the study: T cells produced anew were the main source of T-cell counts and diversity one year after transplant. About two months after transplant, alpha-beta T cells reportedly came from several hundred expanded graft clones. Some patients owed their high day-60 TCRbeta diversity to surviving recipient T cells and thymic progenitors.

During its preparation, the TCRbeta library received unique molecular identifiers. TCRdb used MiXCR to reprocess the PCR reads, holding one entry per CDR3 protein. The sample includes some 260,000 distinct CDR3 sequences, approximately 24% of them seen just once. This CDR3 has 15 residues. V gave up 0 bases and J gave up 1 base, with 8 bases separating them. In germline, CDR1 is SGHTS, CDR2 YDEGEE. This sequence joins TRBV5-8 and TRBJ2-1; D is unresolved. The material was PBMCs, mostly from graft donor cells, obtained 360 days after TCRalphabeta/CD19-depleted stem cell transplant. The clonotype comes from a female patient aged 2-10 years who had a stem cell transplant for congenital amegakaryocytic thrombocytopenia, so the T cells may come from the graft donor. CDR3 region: CASSLAGVSYNEQFF. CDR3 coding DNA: TGTGCCAGCAGCTTGGCCGGTGTTTCCTACAATGAGCAGTTCTTC.